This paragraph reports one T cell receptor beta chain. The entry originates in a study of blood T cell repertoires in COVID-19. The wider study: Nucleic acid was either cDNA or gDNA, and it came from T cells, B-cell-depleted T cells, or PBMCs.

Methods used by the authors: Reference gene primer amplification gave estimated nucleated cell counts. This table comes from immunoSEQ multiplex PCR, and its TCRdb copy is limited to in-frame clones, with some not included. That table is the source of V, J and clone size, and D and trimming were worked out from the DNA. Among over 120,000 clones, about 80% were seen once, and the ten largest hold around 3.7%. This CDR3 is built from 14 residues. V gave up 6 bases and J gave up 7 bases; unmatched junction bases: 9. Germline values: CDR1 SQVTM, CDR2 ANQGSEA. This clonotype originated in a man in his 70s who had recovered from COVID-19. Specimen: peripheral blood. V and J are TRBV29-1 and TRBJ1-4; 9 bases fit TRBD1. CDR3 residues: CSVYRDRVGEKLFF. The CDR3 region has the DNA TGCAGCGTGTACCGGGACAGGGTCGGTGAAAAACTGTTTTTT.